This is a list of T cell receptor beta chains from one sample in a study of T cell responses to AZD1222 COVID-19 vaccine. Method: immunoSEQ multiplex PCR; TCRdb's copy keeps in-frame clones and lacks some. The sample yields about 130,000 clones, about 90% seen once. Here the sequenced sample was peripheral blood, taken on day 0 of AZD1222 vaccination. The receptors were sampled from an adult in good health. CDR3s include the opening cysteine and the closing phenylalanine or tryptophan. The D gene is left open where the match is weak. Only some rows state a clone size, as once, few, many or a class for expanded clones.

NA	TRBV28	TRBJ2-5	NA	TGTGCCAGCAGCCAAAGGGGCCAGGAGACCCAGTACTTC	CASSQRGQETQYF
once	TRBV2	TRBJ2-2	TRBD2	TGTGCCAGCAATAGGACTAGCGGGAGATATAGCGCCGGGGAGCTGTTTTTT	CASNRTSGRYSAGELFF
few	TRBV6-5	TRBJ2-7	TRBD2	TGTGCCAGCAGTCCTAGCGGGAGGTACCACGAGCAGTACTTC	CASSPSGRYHEQYF
NA	TRBV15	TRBJ1-4	TRBD1	TGTGCCACCAGCAGACCTGGGACAGCCACAACTAATGAAAAACTGTTTTTT	CATSRPGTATTNEKLFF
NA	TRBV4-1	TRBJ1-5	TRBD1	TGCGCCAGCAGCCAAGGGGCCCCCACAGGGGGTTTAAGCAATCAGCCCCAGCATTTT	CASSQGAPTGGLSNQPQHF
NA	TRBV12-3/TRBV12-4	TRBJ1-1	NA	TGTGCCAGCAGTTTCATGGGGGACACTGAAGCTTTCTTT	CASSFMGDTEAFF
NA	TRBV7-9	TRBJ1-1	NA	TGTGCCAGCAGCTTATCGGCGGGGGCGACGAACACTGAAGCTTTCTTT	CASSLSAGATNTEAFF
NA	TRBV7-2	TRBJ2-7	TRBD2	TGTGCCAGCAGCCAGACTAGCGGAAACACTTACGAGCAGTACTTC	CASSQTSGNTYEQYF
NA	TRBV29-1	TRBJ1-2	NA	TGCAGCGTTGTAAGAGACTATGGCTACACCTTC	CSVVRDYGYTF
few	TRBV7-2	TRBJ1-4	NA	TGTGCCAGCAGCTTAGTCCCGGAGAATGAAAAACTGTTTTTT	CASSLVPENEKLFF
NA	TRBV25-1	TRBJ1-1	NA	TGTGCCACCAGAGGGAGGGGGACCATGGCCAACACTGAAGCTTTCTTT	CATRGRGTMANTEAFF
NA	TRBV11-3	TRBJ2-7	NA	TGTGCCAGCAGTACCAGGACCGCGCCCTACGAGCAGTACTTC	CASSTRTAPYEQYF
NA	TRBV5-1	TRBJ2-4	TRBD2	TGCGCCAGCAGCTTGGGACCGACTCCGAAGCGGGGTTGGTACTTC	CASSLGPTPKRGWYF
NA	TRBV5-1	TRBJ1-4	NA	TGCGCCAGCAGCTTGGGGTACGGGAATGAAAAACTGTTTTTT	CASSLGYGNEKLFF
NA	TRBV7-9	TRBJ2-7	NA	TGTGCCAGCAGCATAGACTACGAGCAGTACTTC	CASSIDYEQYF
NA	TRBV7-2	TRBJ2-3	TRBD2	TGTGCCAGCAGCCCCCACGGGAGGGGCGATACGCAGTATTTT	CASSPHGRGDTQYF
NA	TRBV5-8	TRBJ1-5	NA	TGTGCCAGCAGCTATACGGGATATAGCAATCAGCCCCAGCATTTT	CASSYTGYSNQPQHF
NA	TRBV9	TRBJ2-7	TRBD2	TGTGCCAGCAGCAATAGCGGGAGCGCATACGAGCAGTACTTC	CASSNSGSAYEQYF
NA	TRBV5-4	TRBJ2-3	TRBD2	TGTGCCAGCAGCTCGCGGGGTCTAGCGGGACGCACAGATACGCAGTATTTT	CASSSRGLAGRTDTQYF
NA	TRBV11-2	TRBJ1-1	NA	TGTGCCAGCAGCTTTAGTGTGGTTAGGGTGAACACTGAAGCTTTCTTT	CASSFSVVRVNTEAFF
NA	TRBV28	TRBJ2-1	NA	TGTGCCAGCAGTTCCAGGACAGATGAGCAGTTCTTC	CASSSRTDEQFF
NA	TRBV7-9	TRBJ2-2	NA	TGTGCCAGCAGCTTAGTGTCCGGGGAGCTGTTTTTT	CASSLVSGELFF
NA	TRBV7-8	TRBJ1-1	TRBD1	TGTGCCAGCAGCCGGACAGGGCCTGAAGCTTTCTTT	CASSRTGPEAFF
NA	TRBV28	TRBJ2-1	TRBD1	TGTGCCAGCAGTACACCGGGACAGGGTTGGAATGAGCAGTTCTTC	CASSTPGQGWNEQFF
NA	TRBV12-3/TRBV12-4	TRBJ2-7	NA	TGTGCCAGCAGTTTATGGGGCGAGCAGTACTTC	CASSLWGEQYF
NA	TRBV6-5	TRBJ2-7	NA	TGTGCCAGCAGTTACTCGGCGTTTCACGAGCAGTACTTC	CASSYSAFHEQYF
NA	TRBV7-8	TRBJ1-1	NA	TGTGCCAGCAGCTTAGTGGGGAAAACTAACACTGAAGCTTTCTTT	CASSLVGKTNTEAFF
NA	TRBV28	TRBJ2-7	TRBD2	TGTGCCAGCAGTCTTGTCGAGCGGGGAATTATATACGAGCAGTACTTC	CASSLVERGIIYEQYF
few	TRBV5-1	TRBJ2-7	TRBD1	TGCGCCAGCAGCTGGGGACAGAGCTACGAGCAGTACTTC	CASSWGQSYEQYF
NA	TRBV11-2	TRBJ2-2	NA	TGTGCCAGCAGCTTAGTGGCTCAGCCCGGACTGTTTTTT	CASSLVAQPGLFF
once	TRBV7-9	TRBJ1-5	NA	TGTGCCAGCAGCTTTTTCTCTCAGCCCCAGCATTTT	CASSFFSQPQHF
NA	TRBV7-2	TRBJ2-5	NA	TGTGCCAGCAGCTTAGGCAGGGGTGAGACCCAGTACTTC	CASSLGRGETQYF
NA	TRBV19	TRBJ1-1	NA	TGTGCCAGTAGTATGATCCAGGACCGGAACACTGAAGCTTTCTTT	CASSMIQDRNTEAFF
NA	TRBV7-3	TRBJ2-2	NA	TGTGCCAGCAGTCCTGGGACAACCACCGGGGAGCTGTTTTTT	CASSPGTTTGELFF
once	TRBV28	TRBJ2-7	TRBD1	TGTGCCAGCAGTTTATTTTACTCCGGACAGGGGAGAAGTTCCTACGAGCAGTACTTC	CASSLFYSGQGRSSYEQYF
few	TRBV5-1	TRBJ1-1	NA	TGCGCCAGCAGCTGGGCGCGGGGGACTGAAGCTTTCTTT	CASSWARGTEAFF